A single sample gave rise to the 4 T cell receptor beta chains below, sequenced in a study of Tregs in tolerant kidney transplant recipients. Here immunoSEQ multiplex PCR was the method, and the copy in TCRdb shows in-frame clones only, minus some. This sample's table has about 48,000 clones. The sample was CD4+ T cells from blood, taken before the transplant. The receptor source for this set is a human donor who received a combined kidney and bone marrow transplant.

Notes on this clone: The read falls 3 residues short of the CDR3 end, and the missing part is taken from the germline J gene. The chain uses TRBV29-1 and TRBJ1-2; unclear D gene. CDR3 length: 12 residues. Deletions cut 5 bases from V and 2 bases from J, with 9 bases between. The V gene's germline CDR1 is SQVTM and CDR2 ANQGSEA. CDR3 bases read: TGCAGCGTTTGGGTAGGGAACTATGGC. It is translated as CSVWVGNYG. The whole CDR3 sequence reads CSVWVGNYGYTF.

To note about this clone: Read data end 3 residues before the CDR3 end; the end is taken from the germline J gene. The chain employs TRBV6-2 or TRBV6-3 and TRBJ2-5; 12 bases align to TRBD2. This CDR3 comprises 14 residues. Losses at the gene ends were 6 bases for V and 5 bases for J; bases not matched to a gene: 4. Germline V gene lookup returns CDR1 MNHEY and CDR2 SVGEGT. CDR3 sequence reads: CASSPLAGGETQYF. The part of the CDR3 DNA that was read is TGTGCCAGCAGCCCCCTAGCGGGGGGGGAGACC.

Regarding this clone: The read terminates 3 residues before the CDR3 end, so the remaining end is supplied by the germline J gene. The chain is built from TRBV5-1 and TRBJ1-2; D might be TRBD1 (6 bases). Germline CDR1 SGHRS, CDR2 YFSETQ. V was pared by 5 bases and J by 5 bases, with 10 bases between. The CDR3 contains 12 residues. The DNA read from the CDR3 is TGCGCCAGCAGGGACAGTTCATATGGC. Translating gives CASRDSSYG. In full, the CDR3 reads CASRDSSYGYTF.

As for this clone: The read comes to an end 3 residues before the CDR3 does, leaving the germline J gene to fill in the end. V is TRBV6-7 and J is TRBJ2-3; D might be TRBD1 (5 bases). TRBV6-7 is recorded as an ORF, its role being uncertain. Trimming left V 8 bases short and J 0 bases short, with 15 bases between. This CDR3 is built from 15 residues. CDR3: CASGPPGKSTDTQYF. The sequenced CDR3 bases are TGTGCCAGCGGACCCCCAGGGAAGAGCACAGATACG.